This T cell receptor beta chain was profiled in a study of metastatic and nonmetastatic thyroid tumors. Of note for this clone: One junction end disagrees with the germline gene, perhaps due to a read error.

No patient had received any treatment before thyroid surgery. Per the germline V gene, CDR1 is MGHDK and CDR2 is SYGVNS. This CDR3 contains 14 residues. MiXCR re-clonotyped the PCR reads for TCRdb. The table includes about 29,000 clones, roughly 17% detected once. This TCR came from a female donor with papillary thyroid cancer or a benign thyroid nodule (not recorded which). Some clones in this sample may be carry-over from other donors' samples. Sequenced input: blood. This chain connects TRBV25-1 to TRBJ2-7; TRBD1 matches at 8 bases. CDR3: CASSEGTGGYDQYF. The CDR3 DNA follows: TGTGCCAGCAGTGAGGGGACAGGTGGCTACGATCAGTACTTC.